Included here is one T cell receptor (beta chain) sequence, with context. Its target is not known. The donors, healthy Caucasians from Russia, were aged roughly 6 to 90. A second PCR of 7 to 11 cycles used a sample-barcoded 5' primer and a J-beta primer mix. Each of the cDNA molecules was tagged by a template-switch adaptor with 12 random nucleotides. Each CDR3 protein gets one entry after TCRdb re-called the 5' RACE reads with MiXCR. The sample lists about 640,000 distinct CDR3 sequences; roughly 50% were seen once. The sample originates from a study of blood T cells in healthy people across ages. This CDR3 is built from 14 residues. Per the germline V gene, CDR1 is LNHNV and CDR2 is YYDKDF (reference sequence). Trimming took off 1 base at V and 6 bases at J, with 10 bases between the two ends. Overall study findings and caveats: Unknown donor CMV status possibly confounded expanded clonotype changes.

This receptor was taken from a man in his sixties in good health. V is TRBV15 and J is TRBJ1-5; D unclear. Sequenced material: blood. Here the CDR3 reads CATSRGGWGQPQHF. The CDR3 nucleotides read TGTGCCACCAGCAGAGGCGGATGGGGTCAGCCCCAGCATTTT.